The clone carrying this TCR beta chain was picked up one time. Trimming shortened V by 5 bases and J by 4 bases, and 14 bases separated the two germline ends. Germline V gene data show CDR1 as KGHSH and CDR2 as LQKENI. CDR3 size: 14 residues. The sample comes from a study of blood T cell repertoires in COVID-19. Overall study: Acute and convalescent COVID-19 specimens originated in the United States, Italy and Spain. The cDNA or gDNA used as material had been derived from T cells, B-cell-depleted T cells, or PBMCs.

Original processing notes: For nucleated cells, counts were estimated from reference gene primer amplification. Sequencing used immunoSEQ multiplex PCR; TCRdb keeps in-frame clones, though not all of them. V and J calls and clone size are as listed in that table; D and trimming were resolved from the DNA. The table records 130,000 to 150,000 clones, roughly 80% of them present only once. The TCR originated in a human donor with acute or convalescent COVID-19. The donor label of this sample is uncertain. The source material was peripheral blood. The V gene is TRBV18, the J gene TRBJ1-2; unclear D gene. CDR3 nucleotides: TGTGCCAGCTCATTGGGCTTCCCGACCTATGGCTACACCTTC. This translates into CASSLGFPTYGYTF.